Following are 27 T cell receptor beta chains from one sample sequenced in a study of cytomegalovirus exposure and HLA in healthy donors. Generated by immunoSEQ multiplex PCR, the TCRdb table keeps only in-frame clones and is missing some. The table records around 52,000 clones, about 92% of them present only once. The specimen sequenced was PBMCs. These receptors all stem from a woman between 18 and 29 years old in good health and CMV-seronegative.

V usage is TRBV5-1 and J usage is TRBJ2-1, with D possibly matching TRBD1 (6 bases). From germline, CDR1 is SGHRS and CDR2 YFSETQ. There are 15 residues in the CDR3. V shed 1 base and J shed 6 bases, with 14 bases lying between them. The chain's CDR3 is CASSLRGTRRNEQFF. The CDR3 DNA is TGCGCCAGCAGCTTGCGTGGGACAAGGCGCAATGAGCAGTTCTTC.

This clone was found once. The CDR3 spells CASSLKQGLLVNYGYTF. The CDR3 DNA reads as TGTGCCAGCAGTTTAAAGCAGGGACTATTAGTTAACTATGGCTACACCTTC. The chain carries TRBV28 and TRBJ1-2; perhaps TRBD1 as D (5 bases). Trimming cost V 2 bases and J 1 base, with 17 bases left between them. Looked up from germline, CDR1 is MDHEN and CDR2 is SYDVKM. The CDR3 spans 17 residues.

CDR3 loop: CASSDLGALRETQYF. CDR3 nucleotides: TGTGCCAGCAGCGATCTAGGGGCGTTGAGGGAGACCCAGTACTTC. The chain uses TRBV7-7 and TRBJ2-5; perhaps TRBD1 as D (5 bases). Germline-derived CDR1 and CDR2 are SSHAT and FNYEAQ (reference sequence). CDR3 length: 15 amino acids. V lost 5 bases to trimming and J lost 5 bases, with 18 bases between them.

The gene calls are TRBV7-3 and TRBJ2-3; TRBD1 matches 7 bases. V gave up 1 base and J gave up 3 bases; unmatched junction bases: 13. This CDR3 spans 18 amino acids. The V gene's germline CDR1 is SGHTA and CDR2 FQGTGA. The CDR3 coding sequence is TGTGCCAGCAGCTTAAGACCCTCACGACAGGGAAGGACAGATACGCAGTATTTT. Its protein product is CASSLRPSRQGRTDTQYF. Full variable domain (rest looked up from reference TRBV7-3 and TRBJ2-3): GAGVSQTPSNKVTEKGKYVELRCDPISGHTALYWYRQSLGQGPEFLIYFQGTGAADDSGLPNDRFFAVRPEGSVSTLKIQRTERGDSAVYLCASSLRPSRQGRTDTQYFGPGTRLTVL.

This clone is a singleton in its sample. This chain uses TRBV6-5 with TRBJ2-5, with D perhaps TRBD2 (6 bases). Germline assignment: CDR1 MNHEY and CDR2 SVGAGI. Trimming took off 6 bases at V and 5 bases at J, with 19 bases between the two ends. The CDR3 totals 15 residues. CDR3 nucleotides: TGTGCCAGCAGCGAGGTGGGACTGTTAAGGGAGACCCAGTACTTC. This gives the protein CASSEVGLLRETQYF.

The V and J genes are TRBV6-1 and TRBJ1-5; 7 nucleotides agree with TRBD1. The trim removed 1 base at V and 6 bases at J, leaving 3 bases unmatched. Germline CDR1 is MNHNS and CDR2 is SASEGT. The CDR3 covers 14 residues. The CDR3 region is CASSEGGGRQPQHF. The DNA of the CDR3 is TGTGCCAGCAGTGAAGGAGGGGGCCGTCAGCCCCAGCATTTT.

This rearrangement joins TRBV7-8 to TRBJ1-1; D uncertain. Per germline, CDR1 SGHVS and CDR2 FQNEAQ. This CDR3 contains 17 residues. V lost 1 base to trimming and J lost 5 bases, with 20 bases between them. The CDR3 region has the DNA TGTGCCAGCAGCTTAGGTCGCCACCTCCCCAGTCTTACTGAAGCTTTCTTT. This translates into CASSLGRHLPSLTEAFF.

The chain links TRBV12-5 to TRBJ1-2, with D possibly TRBD1 on 6 matching bases. Germline CDR1 and CDR2: LGHNT and FRNRAP. Trimming removed 1 base at V and 7 bases at J, with 19 bases between. The CDR3 covers 16 residues. The chain's CDR3 is CASGLGGLQGIGGYTF. The CDR3 DNA reads TGTGCTAGTGGTTTGGGGGGCTTACAGGGAATTGGTGGCTACACCTTC.

The rearrangement links TRBV4-2 to TRBJ1-2, with TRBD1 matching over 10 bases. In germline, CDR1 is LGHNA, CDR2 YNFKEQ. The CDR3 is 16 residues long. V gave up 3 bases and J gave up 3 bases; unmatched junction bases: 7. The CDR3 coding sequence is TGTGCCAGCAGCCAGGAAGGACAGGGGGTATACTATGGCTACACCTTC. As protein: CASSQEGQGVYYGYTF.

This clone has a handful of counts. The gene calls are TRBV29-1 and TRBJ1-2; weak D call: TRBD1 (6 bases). The CDR3 runs to 12 residues. Germline-derived CDR1 and CDR2 are SQVTM and ANQGSEA. Trimming pared 7 bases from V and 2 bases from J, leaving 11 bases between. CDR3 bases: TGCAGCGCCTCAAGGGGGAACTATGGCTACACCTTC. Translating it yields CSASRGNYGYTF.

CDR3 sequence (DNA): TGTGCCAGCAGTGAAAGGACAACCAACGAGCAGTACTTC. This sequence encodes CASSERTTNEQYF. J is TRBJ2-7 and V is TRBV25-1; D is perhaps TRBD1 (5 bases). CDR1 is MGHDK and CDR2 is SYGVNS in the germline V gene. The CDR3 covers 13 residues. Trimming removed 2 bases at V and 5 bases at J, with 10 bases between.

This clone showed up just once. This rearrangement joins TRBV7-2 to TRBJ2-5; the D gene is possibly TRBD1 (5 bases). The V gene lost 3 bases and the J gene lost 1 base, with 9 bases spanning the gap. CDR3 length: 14 residues. Germline assignment: CDR1 SGHTA and CDR2 FQGNSA. CDR3 coding DNA: TGTGCCAGCAGCTTTCAAAGGGGCCAAGAGACCCAGTACTTC. Encoded protein: CASSFQRGQETQYF. Looking up the rest from reference TRBV7-2 and TRBJ2-5 gives the full variable domain: GAGVSQSPSNKVTEKGKDVELRCDPISGHTALYWYRQSLGQGLEFLIYFQGNSAPDKSGLPSDRFSAERTGGSVSTLTIQRTQQEDSAVYLCASSFQRGQETQYFGPGTRLLVL.

The chain recombines TRBV5-1 with TRBJ2-1, with TRBD2 matching over 13 bases. Per the germline V gene, CDR1 is SGHRS and CDR2 is YFSETQ. With 1 base clipped from V and 9 bases from J, the junction kept 7 bases outside the gene matches. The CDR3 spans 16 residues. CDR3 amino acids: CASSLPGTSGIGEQFF. CDR3 nucleotide sequence: TGCGCCAGCAGCTTGCCCGGGACTAGCGGGATTGGTGAGCAGTTCTTC.

The chain combines TRBV25-1 with TRBJ1-4, with 7 bases matching TRBD1. The CDR3 totals 15 residues. CDR1 and CDR2 from the germline V gene are MGHDK and SYGVNS. Trimming cost V 3 bases and J 5 bases; bases outside gene matches: 6. The DNA of the CDR3 is TGTGCCAGCAGTGACCTGGGACAGCAGAATGAAAAACTGTTTTTT. Protein sequence: CASSDLGQQNEKLFF.

The CDR3 nucleotides read TGTGCCAGCTCAAGGCTAGCGGGAGGGCAAGAGACCCAGTACTTC. This encodes CASSRLAGGQETQYF. The V gene is TRBV18, the J gene TRBJ2-5, with 12 bases aligning to TRBD2. Germline CDR1 and CDR2: KGHSH and LQKENI. The CDR3 has 15 residues. V trimming: 5 bases; J trimming: 2 bases; junction bases outside the gene matches: 3.

This CDR3 is CASSSGLGSTEAFF. Here the CDR3 DNA reads TGTGCCAGCAGCTCCGGACTGGGCAGCACTGAAGCTTTCTTT. The V and J genes are TRBV5-5 and TRBJ1-1; D unresolved. Per the germline V gene, CDR1 is SGHKS and CDR2 is YYEKEE (reference sequence). Trimming took off 3 bases at V and 4 bases at J, with 13 bases between the two ends. The CDR3 is 14 residues long.

The rearrangement joins TRBV5-1 to TRBJ2-3; 7 nucleotides align to TRBD1. The trim removed 3 bases at V and 4 bases at J, leaving 5 bases unmatched. The CDR3 covers 14 residues. Germline V CDR1 and CDR2: SGHRS, YFSETQ. Written as DNA, the CDR3 is TGCGCCAGCAGCTCAGACAGGGCGGCAGATACGCAGTATTTT. It encodes CASSSDRAADTQYF.

This clone was observed once. The chain carries TRBV7-9 and TRBJ1-1; D perhaps matches TRBD1 (6 bases). Germline CDR1 is SEHNR and CDR2 is FQNEAQ (reference sequence). This CDR3 contains 15 residues. The V gene lost 3 bases and the J gene lost 0 bases, with 11 bases spanning the gap. The CDR3 nucleotides read TGTGCCAGCAGCTTCCTACAGGGAGTGAACACTGAAGCTTTCTTT. Its translation: CASSFLQGVNTEAFF.

The V and J genes are TRBV11-3 and TRBJ2-3; D is possibly TRBD2 (5 bases). CDR1 and CDR2 (germline): SGHNT, YENEEA. V was pared by 1 base and J by 1 base, with 9 bases between. The CDR3 consists of 15 residues. The CDR3 region has the DNA TGTGCCAGCAGCTTAGGAGGGATTGGCACAGATACGCAGTATTTT. Amino acids: CASSLGGIGTDTQYF.

The CDR3 loop is CASTRLDSYDGYTF. The CDR3, as DNA: TGCGCCAGCACTCGCCTCGACAGTTATGATGGCTACACCTTC. The rearrangement uses TRBV5-1 and TRBJ1-2; maybe TRBD1 (5 bases). This CDR3 comprises 14 residues. Germline assignment: CDR1 SGHRS and CDR2 YFSETQ. Trimming shortened V by 6 bases and J by 6 bases, and 18 bases separated the two germline ends.

The rearrangement links TRBV19 to TRBJ1-6; D remains ambiguous. The CDR3 length is 15 residues. The germline V gene has CDR1 LNHDA and CDR2 SQIVND (reference sequence). V was cut by 3 bases and J by 0 bases, with 6 bases left in between. The CDR3 sequence: CASSIQVSYNSPLHF. DNA for the CDR3: TGTGCCAGTAGTATTCAGGTCTCCTATAATTCACCCCTCCACTTT. Full variable domain (remainder filled in from reference TRBV19 and TRBJ1-6): DGGITQSPKYLFRKEGQNVTLSCEQNLNHDAMYWYRQDPGQGLRLIYYSQIVNDFQKGDIAEGYSVSREKKESFPLTVTSAQKNPTAFYLCASSIQVSYNSPLHFGNGTRLTVT.

This clone was observed a single time. The rearrangement links TRBV10-1 to TRBJ2-3; 14 bases fit TRBD2. There are 18 residues in the CDR3. Looked up from germline, CDR1 is WNHNN and CDR2 is SYGVQD (reference sequence). J lost 1 base, V lost 3 bases, and 6 bases had no gene match. CDR3 loop: CASSDGTSGSRGTDTQYF. CDR3 DNA sequence: TGCGCCAGCAGTGACGGGACTAGCGGGAGTCGGGGCACAGATACGCAGTATTTT.

The chain recombines TRBV9 with TRBJ1-2; D remains unclear. Germline V gene data show CDR1 as SGDLS and CDR2 as YYNGEE. V lost 6 bases to trimming and J lost 2 bases, with 11 bases between them. The CDR3 extends over 13 amino acids. This CDR3 reads CASTHTGNYGYTF. The CDR3 nucleotides are TGTGCCAGCACCCACACGGGGAACTATGGCTACACCTTC.

The rearrangement links TRBV7-9 to TRBJ1-1; 10 bases map to TRBD1. The CDR3 sequence is 13 residues long. Germline trimming cut 1 base from V and 11 bases from J; bases unmatched to any gene: 4. Germline CDR1 and CDR2: SEHNR and FQNEAQ (reference sequence). CDR3: CASSLGGTGDAFF. CDR3 coding DNA: TGTGCCAGCAGCTTAGGTGGGACAGGGGATGCTTTCTTT.

This clone was picked up one time. CDR3 sequence (DNA): TGTGCCAGCAGCGCTGGACAGGGGGCGCCTGGGGGTGAAGCTTTCTTT. This gives the protein CASSAGQGAPGGEAFF. The chain couples TRBV7-8 to TRBJ1-1, with 11 bases that match TRBD1. The V and J ends lost 5 bases and 7 bases, in that order; junction bases with no gene match: 12. Germline CDR1 SGHVS, CDR2 FQNEAQ. This CDR3 is built from 16 residues.

The rearrangement joins TRBV19 to TRBJ1-1; 9 nucleotides agree with TRBD1. Trimming cost V 7 bases and J 5 bases; bases outside gene matches: 8. The CDR3 covers 14 residues. Germline V CDR1 and CDR2: LNHDA, SQIVND (reference sequence). CDR3 in DNA: TGTGCCAGTAAATTAACAGGGGGCGGAACTGAAGCTTTCTTT. This gives the protein CASKLTGGGTEAFF.

The chain joins TRBV4-2 to TRBJ2-1, with 8 bases aligning to TRBD2. This CDR3 has 18 amino acids. With V trimmed by 0 bases and J by 2 bases, 9 bases remained unmatched. Germline CDR1 is LGHNA and CDR2 is YNFKEQ. The DNA of the CDR3 is TGTGCCAGCAGCCAAGAGGGGGCTAGCGGGTTACCCTACAATGAGCAGTTCTTC. This codes for CASSQEGASGLPYNEQFF.